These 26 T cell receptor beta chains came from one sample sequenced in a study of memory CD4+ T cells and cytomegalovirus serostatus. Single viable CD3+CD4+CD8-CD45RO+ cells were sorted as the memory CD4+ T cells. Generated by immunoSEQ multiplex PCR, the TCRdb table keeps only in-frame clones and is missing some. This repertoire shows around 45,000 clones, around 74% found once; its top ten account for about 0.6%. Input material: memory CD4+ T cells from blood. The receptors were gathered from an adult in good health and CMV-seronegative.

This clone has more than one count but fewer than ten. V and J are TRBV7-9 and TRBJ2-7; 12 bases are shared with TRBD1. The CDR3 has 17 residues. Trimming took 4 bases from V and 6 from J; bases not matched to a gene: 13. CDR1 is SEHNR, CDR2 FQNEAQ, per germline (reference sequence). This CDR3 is CASSSRGQGASSGEQYF. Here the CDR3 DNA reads TGTGCCAGCAGCTCGCGGGGACAGGGGGCGTCGTCTGGCGAGCAGTACTTC.

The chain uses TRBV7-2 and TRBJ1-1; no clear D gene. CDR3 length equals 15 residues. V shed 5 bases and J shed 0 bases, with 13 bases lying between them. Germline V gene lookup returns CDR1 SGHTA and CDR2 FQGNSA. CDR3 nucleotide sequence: TGTGCCAGCAGCGCAGCCCCCGCGGTGAACACTGAAGCTTTCTTT. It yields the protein CASSAAPAVNTEAFF.

The CDR3 DNA follows: TGCAGTGCTAGTTTAGGGAAGACCCAGTACTTC. As protein: CSASLGKTQYF. V and J are TRBV20-1 and TRBJ2-5; D is undetermined. Deletions cut 3 bases from V and 6 bases from J, with 8 bases between. CDR3 size: 11 residues. Germline V gene sequence: CDR1 DFQATT, CDR2 SNEGSKA (reference sequence).

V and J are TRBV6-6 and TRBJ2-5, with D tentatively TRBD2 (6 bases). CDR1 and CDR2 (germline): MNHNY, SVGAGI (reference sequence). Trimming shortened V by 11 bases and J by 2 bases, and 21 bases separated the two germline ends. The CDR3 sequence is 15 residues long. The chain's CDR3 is CACGLAIRRQETQYF. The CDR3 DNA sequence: TGTGCCTGCGGTCTAGCGATCCGAAGACAAGAGACCCAGTACTTC.

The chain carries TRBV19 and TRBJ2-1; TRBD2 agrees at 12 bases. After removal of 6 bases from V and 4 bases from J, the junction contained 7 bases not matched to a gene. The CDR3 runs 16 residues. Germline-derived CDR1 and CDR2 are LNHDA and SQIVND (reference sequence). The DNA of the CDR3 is TGTGCCAGTAGCTCGACTAGCGGGAGAACTTACAATGAGCAGTTCTTC. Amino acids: CASSSTSGRTYNEQFF.

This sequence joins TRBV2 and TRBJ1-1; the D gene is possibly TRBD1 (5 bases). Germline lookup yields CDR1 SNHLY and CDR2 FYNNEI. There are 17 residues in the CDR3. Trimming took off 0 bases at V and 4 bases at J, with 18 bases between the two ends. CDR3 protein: CASSEAPPGRGFTEAFF. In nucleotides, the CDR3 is TGTGCCAGCAGTGAAGCGCCCCCGGGTAGGGGATTCACTGAAGCTTTCTTT. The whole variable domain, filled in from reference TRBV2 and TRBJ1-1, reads EPEVTQTPSHQVTQMGQEVILRCVPISNHLYFYWYRQILGQKVEFLVSFYNNEISEKSEIFDDQFSVERPDGSNFTLKIRSTKLEDSAMYFCASSEAPPGRGFTEAFFGQGTRLTVV.

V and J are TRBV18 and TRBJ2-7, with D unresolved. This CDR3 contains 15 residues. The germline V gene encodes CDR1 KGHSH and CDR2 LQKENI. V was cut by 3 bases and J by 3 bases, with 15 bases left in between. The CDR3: CASSPGQTYDYEQYF. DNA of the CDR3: TGTGCCAGCTCACCCGGGCAGACTTACGACTACGAGCAGTACTTC.

The CDR3 is CASSGSLADTQYF. DNA for the CDR3: TGTGCCAGCAGTGGTTCGCTGGCAGATACGCAGTATTTT. The chain joins TRBV2 to TRBJ2-3; D call uncertain. Germline CDR1 reads SNHLY; CDR2 reads FYNNEI. The CDR3 totals 13 residues. Trimming pared 4 bases from V and 4 bases from J, leaving 9 bases between.

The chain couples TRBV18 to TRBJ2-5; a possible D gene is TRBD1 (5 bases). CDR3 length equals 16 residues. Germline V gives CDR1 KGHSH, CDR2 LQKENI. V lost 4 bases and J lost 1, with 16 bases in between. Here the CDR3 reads CASSQGHRTGQETQYF. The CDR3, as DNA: TGTGCCAGCTCACAAGGACACCGAACAGGCCAAGAGACCCAGTACTTC.

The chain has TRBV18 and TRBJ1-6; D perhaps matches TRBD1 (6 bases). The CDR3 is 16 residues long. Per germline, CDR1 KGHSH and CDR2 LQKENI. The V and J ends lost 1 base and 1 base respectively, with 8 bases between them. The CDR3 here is CASSPRGASYNSPLHF. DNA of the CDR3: TGTGCCAGCTCACCACGGGGGGCGTCCTATAATTCACCCCTCCACTTT.

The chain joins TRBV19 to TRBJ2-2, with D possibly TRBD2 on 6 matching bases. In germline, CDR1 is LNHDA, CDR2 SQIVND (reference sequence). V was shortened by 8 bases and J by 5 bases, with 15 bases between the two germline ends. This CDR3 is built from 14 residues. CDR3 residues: CASASGTSTGELFF. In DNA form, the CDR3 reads TGTGCCAGTGCCTCCGGGACTTCAACCGGGGAGCTGTTTTTT.

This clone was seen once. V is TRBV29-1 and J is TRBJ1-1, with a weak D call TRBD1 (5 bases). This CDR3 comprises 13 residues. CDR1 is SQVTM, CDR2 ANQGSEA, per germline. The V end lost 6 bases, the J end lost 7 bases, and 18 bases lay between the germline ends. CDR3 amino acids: CSVETRDGYEAFF. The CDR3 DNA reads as TGCAGCGTGGAAACCCGGGACGGGTATGAAGCTTTCTTT.

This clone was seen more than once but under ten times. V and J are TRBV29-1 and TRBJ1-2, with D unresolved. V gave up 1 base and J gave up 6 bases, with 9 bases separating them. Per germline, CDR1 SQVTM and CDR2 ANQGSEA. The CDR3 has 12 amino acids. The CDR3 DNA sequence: TGCAGCGTTGAAGGAATGGGCGATGGCTACACCTTC. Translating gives CSVEGMGDGYTF.

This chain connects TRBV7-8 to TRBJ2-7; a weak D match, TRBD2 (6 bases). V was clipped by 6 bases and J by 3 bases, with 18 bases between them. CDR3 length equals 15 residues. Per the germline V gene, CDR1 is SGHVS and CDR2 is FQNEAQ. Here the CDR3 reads CASRPLAGKRYEQYF. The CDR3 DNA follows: TGTGCCAGCAGACCCCTGGCGGGGAAACGCTACGAGCAGTACTTC.

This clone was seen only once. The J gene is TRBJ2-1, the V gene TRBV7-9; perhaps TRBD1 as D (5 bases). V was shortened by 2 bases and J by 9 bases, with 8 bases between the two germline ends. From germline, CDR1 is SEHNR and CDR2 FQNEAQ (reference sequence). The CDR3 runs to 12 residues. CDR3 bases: TGTGCCAGCAGCTTATCCAGGGTTGAGCAGTTCTTC. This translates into CASSLSRVEQFF.

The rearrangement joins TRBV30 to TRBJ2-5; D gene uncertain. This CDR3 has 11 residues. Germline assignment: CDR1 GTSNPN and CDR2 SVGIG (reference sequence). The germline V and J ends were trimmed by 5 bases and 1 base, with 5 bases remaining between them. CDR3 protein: CAWGIQETQYF. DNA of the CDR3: TGTGCCTGGGGGATCCAAGAGACCCAGTACTTC.

The CDR3 coding sequence is TGTGCCAGTACGGACCAGGGACTAGACAATGAGCAGTTCTTC. It codes for CASTDQGLDNEQFF. The J gene is TRBJ2-1, the V gene TRBV19; TRBD2 matches at 8 bases. With 7 bases clipped from V and 5 bases from J, the junction kept 7 bases outside the gene matches. Per germline, CDR1 LNHDA and CDR2 SQIVND (reference sequence). The CDR3 length is 14 residues.

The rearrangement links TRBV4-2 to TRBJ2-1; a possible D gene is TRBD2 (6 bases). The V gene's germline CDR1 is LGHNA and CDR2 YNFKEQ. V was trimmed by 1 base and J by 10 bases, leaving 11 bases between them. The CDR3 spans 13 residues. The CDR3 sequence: CASSQGISGEQFF. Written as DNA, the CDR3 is TGTGCCAGCAGCCAAGGGATCAGCGGGGAGCAGTTCTTC.

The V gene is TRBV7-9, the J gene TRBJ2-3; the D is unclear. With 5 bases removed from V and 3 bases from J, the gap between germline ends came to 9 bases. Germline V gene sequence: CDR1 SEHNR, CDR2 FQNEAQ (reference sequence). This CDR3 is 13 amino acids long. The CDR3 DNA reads TGTGCCAGCAGCATCATGGGTACAGATACGCAGTATTTT. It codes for CASSIMGTDTQYF.

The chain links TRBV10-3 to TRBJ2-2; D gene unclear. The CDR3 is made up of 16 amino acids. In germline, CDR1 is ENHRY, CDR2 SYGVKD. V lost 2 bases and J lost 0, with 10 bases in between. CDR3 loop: CAISETPGPNTGELFF. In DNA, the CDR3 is TGTGCCATCAGTGAGACCCCAGGTCCGAACACCGGGGAGCTGTTTTTT.

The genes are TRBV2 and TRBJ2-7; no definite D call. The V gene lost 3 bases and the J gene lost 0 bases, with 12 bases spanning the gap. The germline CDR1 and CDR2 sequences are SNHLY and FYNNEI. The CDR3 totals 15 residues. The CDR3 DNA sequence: TGTGCCAGCAGTGAGCGATCAGTCCTCTCCTACGAGCAGTACTTC. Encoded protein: CASSERSVLSYEQYF.

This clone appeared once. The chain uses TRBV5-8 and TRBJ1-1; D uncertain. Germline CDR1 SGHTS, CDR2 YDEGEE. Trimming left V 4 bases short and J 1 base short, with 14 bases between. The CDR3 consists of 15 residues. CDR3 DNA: TGTGCCAGCAGCCCCTACGGGATTTCGAACACTGAAGCTTTCTTT. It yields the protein CASSPYGISNTEAFF.

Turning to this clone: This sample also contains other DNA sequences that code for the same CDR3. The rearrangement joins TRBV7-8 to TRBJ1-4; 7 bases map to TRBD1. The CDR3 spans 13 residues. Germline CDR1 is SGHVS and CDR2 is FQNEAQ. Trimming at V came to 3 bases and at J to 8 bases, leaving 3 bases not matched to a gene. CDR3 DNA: TGTGCCAGCAGCTTTACAGGGGACGAAAAACTGTTTTTT. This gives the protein CASSFTGDEKLFF.

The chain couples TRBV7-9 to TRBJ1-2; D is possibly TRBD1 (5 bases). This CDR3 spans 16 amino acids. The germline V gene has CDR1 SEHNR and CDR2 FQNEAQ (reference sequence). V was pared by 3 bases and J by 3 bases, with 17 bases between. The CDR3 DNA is TGTGCCAGCAGCTTCGCAACAGGCCGCACGTACTATGGCTACACCTTC. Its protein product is CASSFATGRTYYGYTF. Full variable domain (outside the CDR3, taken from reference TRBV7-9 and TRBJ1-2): DTGVSQNPRHKITKRGQNVTFRCDPISEHNRLYWYRQTLGQGPEFLTYFQNEAQLEKSRLLSDRFSAERPKGSFSTLEIQRTEQGDSAMYLCASSFATGRTYYGYTFGSGTRLTVV.

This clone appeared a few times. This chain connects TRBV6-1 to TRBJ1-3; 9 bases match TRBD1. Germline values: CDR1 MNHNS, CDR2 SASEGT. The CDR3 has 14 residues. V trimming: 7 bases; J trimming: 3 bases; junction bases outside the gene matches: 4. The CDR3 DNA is TGTGCCAGCACACAGGGGGCAGGTGGAAACACCATATATTTT. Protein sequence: CASTQGAGGNTIYF.

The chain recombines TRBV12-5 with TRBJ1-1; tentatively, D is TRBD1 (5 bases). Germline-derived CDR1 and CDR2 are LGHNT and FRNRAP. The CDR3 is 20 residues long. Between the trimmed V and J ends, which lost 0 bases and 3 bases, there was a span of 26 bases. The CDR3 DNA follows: TGTGCTAGTGGTTTGGTACTGTCAGGGCTTTCCCGGGACCGGTACACTGAAGCTTTCTTT. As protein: CASGLVLSGLSRDRYTEAFF. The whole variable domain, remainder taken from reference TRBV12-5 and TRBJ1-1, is DARVTQTPRHKVTEMGQEVTMRCQPILGHNTVFWYRQTMMQGLELLAYFRNRAPLDDSGMPKDRFSAEMPDATLATLKIQPSEPRDSAVYFCASGLVLSGLSRDRYTEAFFGQGTRLTVV.